The rows below give T cell receptor beta chains drawn from one sample of a study of beta chain features in type 1 diabetes. Only in-frame clones appear in the TCRdb table, and some are missing; sequencing was by immunoSEQ multiplex PCR. The sample includes under 800,000 clones, around 15% of them seen just once. Input material: naive CD4+ T cells from blood. Receptors were obtained from a man in his late teens or twenties in good health. Both conserved end residues are part of each CDR3. A D gene is named only where the DNA matches it firmly. Clone size is not always given. Where it is, it says once, few, many or a class for expanded clones.

TRBV7-3	-	TRBJ2-3	-	TGTGCCAGCAGCGCCCGAGGGACAGATACGCAGTATTTT	CASSARGTDTQYF
TRBV4-1	-	TRBJ2-5	TRBD2	TGCGCCAGCAGCCAAGGACTAGCGGGAGTTGTACAAGAGACCCAGTACTTC	CASSQGLAGVVQETQYF
TRBV7-9	-	TRBJ1-1	-	TGTGCCAGCAGCTCTCAGACAGGGAACACTGAAGCTTTCTTT	CASSSQTGNTEAFF
TRBV19	-	TRBJ2-3	TRBD1	TGTGCCAGTAGTCGAGGGGGCAAAAGGACAGATACGCAGTATTTT	CASSRGGKRTDTQYF
TRBV27	-	TRBJ1-6	-	TGTGCCAGCAGTCCGTTCGCTGGCACCCTCCACTTT	CASSPFAGTLHF
TRBV7-9	-	TRBJ1-1	-	TGTGCCAGCAGCCTACAGGGTTGGGACACTGAAGCTTTCTTT	CASSLQGWDTEAFF
TRBV5-1	-	TRBJ2-1	-	TGCGCCAGCAGCTTTTTGGGGGCTCACAATGAGCAGTTCTTC	CASSFLGAHNEQFF
TRBV7-2	-	TRBJ2-1	TRBD2	TGTGCCAGCAGCCCTAGGAATGGGCGGGGGGGTAACGAACGAAATGAGCAGTTCTTC	CASSPRNGRGGNERNEQFF
TRBV13	many	TRBJ1-4	-	TGTGCCAGCAGCTTCCAAGTAAAACTGTTTTTT	CASSFQVKLFF
TRBV30	-	TRBJ2-3	TRBD2	TGTGCCTGGAGACTAGCGGGGGCCGTGGACCATCCGTATTTT	CAWRLAGAVDHPYF
TRBV7-2	few	TRBJ2-7	TRBD2	TGTGCCAGCAGCTTAGTCGGGGGGAGTGGAAGCTCCTACGAGCAGTACTTC	CASSLVGGSGSSYEQYF
TRBV5-1	few	TRBJ2-5	-	TGCGCCAGCAGCTTGGGGGGCTCTTCCGTAGAGACCCAGTACTTC	CASSLGGSSVETQYF
TRBV5-4	few	TRBJ2-2	-	TGTGCCAGCAGCTGGGGTAACACCGGGGAGCTGTTTTTT	CASSWGNTGELFF
TRBV7-9	-	TRBJ2-1	TRBD2	TGTGCCAGCATCTTCTACCCCGGGGGGGCACGGCAGTTCTTC	CASIFYPGGARQFF
TRBV21-1	few	TRBJ1-1	-	TGTGCCAGCAGCAAACGCCGGGGGGCGGATGAAGCTTTCTTT	CASSKRRGADEAFF
TRBV19	few	TRBJ2-1	-	TGTGCCAGTAGTTTGGGGGGCACTGAGCAGTTCTTC	CASSLGGTEQFF
TRBV5-4	few	TRBJ1-6	-	TGTGCCAGCAGCTTGGATCTCTCACCCCTCCACTTT	CASSLDLSPLHF
TRBV18	-	TRBJ2-1	-	TGTGCCAGCTCACCAACGCGGCTAGCGTCCTACAATGAGCAGTTCTTC	CASSPTRLASYNEQFF
TRBV6-6	-	TRBJ1-1	-	TGTGCCAGCAGCCTCGACAGTGCGGACACTGAAGCTTTCTTT	CASSLDSADTEAFF
TRBV27	few	TRBJ2-2	-	TGTGCCAGCCACCGGGGGGCTCGGACTAACACCGGGGAGCTGTTTTTT	CASHRGARTNTGELFF
TRBV9	few	TRBJ1-6	-	TGTGCCAGCAGCGTAGATCCCCAGGGCACCAACAATTCACCCCTCCACTTT	CASSVDPQGTNNSPLHF
TRBV2	-	TRBJ2-3	-	TGTGCCAGCAGTGTCAATATCAACCCGGATACGCAGTATTTT	CASSVNINPDTQYF
TRBV25-1	-	TRBJ1-2	-	TGTGCCAGCAGTGGACAGATCTCCTATGGCTACACCTTC	CASSGQISYGYTF
TRBV9	-	TRBJ1-4	-	TGTGCCAGCAGCCCCGGCGGGGGCGGTGAAAAACTGTTTTTT	CASSPGGGGEKLFF
TRBV9	-	TRBJ2-1	TRBD1	TGTGCCAGCAGTGAGCAGGGGGCCTACAATGAGCAGTTCTTC	CASSEQGAYNEQFF
TRBV4-1	few	TRBJ1-2	-	TGCGCCAGCAGCCAAGTCCTCAAGGAGGGAGAGCAGGACTATGGCTACACCTTC	CASSQVLKEGEQDYGYTF
TRBV6-1	few	TRBJ1-1	-	TGTGCCAGCAGTGAAGTCATGGTAGTCACTGAAGCTTTCTTT	CASSEVMVVTEAFF
TRBV9	few	TRBJ2-2	TRBD2	TGTGCCAGCAGTCGACTAGCGGTGAACACCGGGGAGCTGTTTTTT	CASSRLAVNTGELFF
TRBV14	-	TRBJ2-5	TRBD2	TGTGCCAGCAGCCAAGGAATCACTAGCGGATCGGGGGAGACCCAGTACTTC	CASSQGITSGSGETQYF
TRBV18	few	TRBJ1-3	TRBD1	TGTGCCAGCTCACAGCCGGGACAGGCCTCTGGAAACACCATATATTTT	CASSQPGQASGNTIYF
TRBV11-1	few	TRBJ2-4	-	TGTGCCAGCAGCTCCGATGGACAGCAGTACTTC	CASSSDGQQYF
TRBV29-1	few	TRBJ1-1	-	TGCAGCGTTCCTGGGTTGCTGGGGCGCCGAGACGGCACTGAAGCTTTCTTT	CSVPGLLGRRDGTEAFF
TRBV7-9	-	TRBJ1-5	-	TGTGCCAGCAGCTTAGGATCGGGCCGGGATCAGCCCCAGCATTTT	CASSLGSGRDQPQHF
TRBV18	-	TRBJ2-7	-	TGTGCCAGCTCACCCCCGGGCAGGGGCTACGAGCAGTACTTC	CASSPPGRGYEQYF
TRBV18	once	TRBJ2-5	-	TGTGCCAGCTCACCACCGGCCAGGGCCTTCCAAGAGACCCAGTACTTC	CASSPPARAFQETQYF